These T cell receptor beta chains were read from a single sample in a study of T cells after posttransplantation cyclophosphamide. Data came from immunoSEQ multiplex PCR; TCRdb stores just in-frame clones and leaves some out. The sample shows about 9,100 clones, none of them appearing just once. The sequenced sample was PBMCs, obtained roughly 350 days after allogeneic stem cell transplant with posttransplant cyclophosphamide. These receptors came from a male patient aged 45-59 years who received an allogeneic stem cell transplant from a related donor and was CMV-positive. The T cells may partly be graft donor cells. Each CDR3 is given with its conserved first and last residue. A D gene is named only where the DNA matches it firmly. Size values are once, few and many counts, or a class for expanded clones, and some rows have none.

v_call: TRBV7-9; j_call: TRBJ1-4; d_call: NA; clone_size: many; cdr3_aa: CASSLKLATNEKLFF; cdr3_nt: TGTGCCAGCAGTCTAAAGCTTGCAACTAATGAAAAACTGTTTTTT
v_call: TRBV7-8; j_call: TRBJ1-5; d_call: TRBD1; clone_size: many; cdr3_aa: CASSYFRDRGNQPQHF; cdr3_nt: TGTGCCAGCAGCTACTTCCGGGACAGGGGGAATCAGCCCCAGCATTTT
v_call: TRBV5-4; j_call: TRBJ1-1; d_call: NA; clone_size: many; cdr3_aa: CASSSGGYAGTEAFF; cdr3_nt: TGTGCCAGCAGCTCGGGGGGGTACGCCGGCACTGAAGCTTTCTTT
v_call: TRBV10-3; j_call: TRBJ2-2; d_call: NA; clone_size: many; cdr3_aa: CAISLGLASNTGELFF; cdr3_nt: TGTGCCATCAGTCTTGGCTTAGCGTCGAACACCGGGGAGCTGTTTTTT
v_call: TRBV10-1; j_call: TRBJ2-2; d_call: TRBD2; clone_size: many; cdr3_aa: CASSSGSANTGELFF; cdr3_nt: TGCGCCAGCTCTAGCGGGAGCGCGAACACCGGGGAGCTGTTTTTT
v_call: TRBV5-1; j_call: TRBJ2-2; d_call: NA; clone_size: many; cdr3_aa: CASHRRGAEDTGELFF; cdr3_nt: TGCGCCAGCCACCGACGGGGGGCGGAGGACACCGGGGAGCTGTTTTTT
v_call: TRBV4-3; j_call: TRBJ2-1; d_call: TRBD2; clone_size: many; cdr3_aa: CASSQDRGLAGGPNYLQFF; cdr3_nt: TGCGCCAGCAGCCAAGATCGAGGGCTAGCGGGGGGGCCCAATTACCTACAGTTCTTC
v_call: TRBV9; j_call: TRBJ2-5; d_call: TRBD2; clone_size: many; cdr3_aa: CASSAGTSGGIQETQYF; cdr3_nt: TGTGCCAGCAGCGCAGGGACTAGCGGAGGTATCCAAGAGACCCAGTACTTC
v_call: TRBV27; j_call: TRBJ1-1; d_call: NA; clone_size: many; cdr3_aa: CASSSGFYTEAFF; cdr3_nt: TGTGCCAGCAGTTCCGGGTTCTATACTGAAGCTTTCTTT
v_call: TRBV5-1; j_call: TRBJ1-1; d_call: NA; clone_size: many; cdr3_aa: CASSLRSPPTSNTEAFF; cdr3_nt: TGCGCCAGCAGCTTGAGGAGTCCACCCACTTCGAACACTGAAGCTTTCTTT
v_call: TRBV5-1; j_call: TRBJ2-3; d_call: TRBD2; clone_size: many; cdr3_aa: CASSFERGLSTDTQYF; cdr3_nt: TGCGCCAGCAGCTTTGAGCGGGGGCTAAGCACAGATACGCAGTATTTT
v_call: TRBV4-1; j_call: TRBJ2-5; d_call: TRBD2; clone_size: many; cdr3_aa: CASSQASLTGTSVNQETQYF; cdr3_nt: TGCGCCAGCAGCCAAGCTAGCCTCACCGGGACTAGCGTGAACCAAGAGACCCAGTACTTC
v_call: TRBV4-1; j_call: TRBJ2-6; d_call: TRBD1; clone_size: many; cdr3_aa: CASSQGLRDRGISGANVLTF; cdr3_nt: TGCGCCAGCAGCCAAGGACTCCGGGACAGGGGCATCTCTGGGGCCAACGTCCTGACTTTC
v_call: TRBV5-1; j_call: TRBJ2-2; d_call: NA; clone_size: medium-sized; cdr3_aa: CASRYGQNTGELFF; cdr3_nt: TGCGCCAGCAGGTATGGACAGAACACCGGGGAGCTGTTTTTT
v_call: TRBV19; j_call: TRBJ2-1; d_call: NA; clone_size: medium-sized; cdr3_aa: CATARGLHSEQFF; cdr3_nt: TGTGCCACCGCGCGGGGGCTACACAGTGAGCAGTTCTTC
v_call: TRBV5-1; j_call: TRBJ2-7; d_call: TRBD2; clone_size: many; cdr3_aa: CASRAGHQTYEQYF; cdr3_nt: TGCGCCAGCAGAGCGGGGCACCAAACCTACGAGCAGTACTTC
v_call: TRBV6-6; j_call: TRBJ2-5; d_call: NA; clone_size: many; cdr3_aa: CASSYPLQGRETQYF; cdr3_nt: TGTGCCAGCAGTTACCCACTTCAGGGTCGGGAGACCCAGTACTTC
v_call: TRBV11-2; j_call: TRBJ2-1; d_call: TRBD2; clone_size: many; cdr3_aa: CASSSRRAGDTQFF; cdr3_nt: TGTGCCAGCAGCTCCAGAAGGGCGGGGGATACGCAGTTCTTC
v_call: TRBV19; j_call: TRBJ2-5; d_call: TRBD1; clone_size: many; cdr3_aa: CASSNWEQGEETQYF; cdr3_nt: TGTGCCAGTAGTAACTGGGAACAGGGGGAAGAGACCCAGTACTTC
v_call: TRBV7-2; j_call: TRBJ2-3; d_call: TRBD2; clone_size: many; cdr3_aa: CASSLAVGGGAPDTQYF; cdr3_nt: TGTGCCAGCAGCTTAGCGGTCGGCGGGGGGGCCCCAGATACGCAGTATTTT
v_call: TRBV6-1; j_call: TRBJ2-7; d_call: NA; clone_size: many; cdr3_aa: CASSEAPTYSPYF; cdr3_nt: TGTGCCAGCAGTGAAGCCCCGACATACTCACCTTACTTC
v_call: TRBV4-1; j_call: TRBJ1-2; d_call: NA; clone_size: many; cdr3_aa: CASSRLRDNYGYTF; cdr3_nt: TGCGCCAGCAGTCGACTGAGAGATAACTATGGCTACACCTTC
v_call: TRBV11-2; j_call: TRBJ1-1; d_call: NA; clone_size: many; cdr3_aa: CASSLAQYTEAFF; cdr3_nt: TGTGCCAGCAGCTTAGCACAGTACACTGAAGCTTTCTTT
v_call: TRBV11-2; j_call: TRBJ2-2; d_call: NA; clone_size: many; cdr3_aa: CASSYPVGELFF; cdr3_nt: TGTGCCAGCAGCTACCCAGTCGGGGAGCTGTTTTTT
v_call: TRBV6-5; j_call: TRBJ1-1; d_call: TRBD1; clone_size: medium-sized; cdr3_aa: CASSYRGQGTEAFF; cdr3_nt: TGTGCCAGCAGTTACAGGGGGCAGGGCACTGAAGCTTTCTTT
v_call: TRBV11-2; j_call: TRBJ2-7; d_call: TRBD1; clone_size: many; cdr3_aa: CASSLTPLKGQGSYEQYF; cdr3_nt: TGTGCCAGCAGCTTAACGCCCCTAAAGGGACAGGGGTCCTACGAGCAGTACTTC
v_call: TRBV6-5; j_call: TRBJ1-2; d_call: TRBD1; clone_size: medium-sized; cdr3_aa: CASRPYRGPIYGYTF; cdr3_nt: TGTGCCAGCAGACCGTACAGGGGGCCTATCTATGGCTACACCTTC
v_call: TRBV6-5; j_call: TRBJ1-5; d_call: NA; clone_size: many; cdr3_aa: CASSPSEGDQPQHF; cdr3_nt: TGTGCCAGCAGTCCCTCGGAGGGAGATCAGCCCCAGCATTTT
v_call: TRBV19; j_call: TRBJ1-2; d_call: NA; clone_size: few; cdr3_aa: CASTSTGSNYGYTF; cdr3_nt: TGTGCCAGTACCTCTACAGGGTCTAACTATGGCTACACCTTC
v_call: TRBV5-4; j_call: TRBJ2-5; d_call: NA; clone_size: NA; cdr3_aa: CASSTTMAQETQYF; cdr3_nt: TGTGCCAGCAGCACGACTATGGCCCAAGAGACCCAGTACTTC